This TCR beta chain was observed in a study of breast tumors, draining lymph nodes, adjacent tissues. The study's findings and limits: Compared with basal-like, luminal-like tumors shared significantly more repertoire with nontumor tissue. Tumors had less TCR diversity than lymph nodes, more than nontumor tissue. Tumor T cell lymph node origin was a supported hypothesis, not proven.

Samples came from axillary lymph nodes draining the breast cancer. TCRdb reprocessed the multiplex PCR reads via MiXCR and lists one record per CDR3 protein. This table holds about 200,000 distinct CDR3 sequences, roughly 29% found once. The CDR3 contains 17 residues. Germline CDR1 SGHVS, CDR2 FQNEAQ. Trimming shortened V by 2 bases and J by 0 bases, and 14 bases separated the two germline ends. This clonotype was recorded many times. Its antigen is not identified. V gene TRBV7-8 combines with J gene TRBJ2-4; D perhaps matches TRBD2 (6 bases). The clonotype was recovered from a female donor with breast cancer. Some clones in this sample may be carry-over from other donors' samples. The sample was axillary lymph node tissue. The DNA of the CDR3 is TGTGCCAGCAGCTTACGGGACTTGAATCTAGCCAAAAACATTCAGTACTTC. This sequence encodes CASSLRDLNLAKNIQYF.